This TCR beta chain was found in a study of blood T cell repertoires in COVID-19. Trimming stripped 6 bases from V and 10 bases from J, with 12 bases between. The germline gives CDR1 MGHDK, CDR2 SYGVNS. CDR3 length: 12 amino acids. Clones were read by immunoSEQ multiplex PCR, and TCRdb kept only the in-frame ones, dropping some. The sample includes tens of thousands of clones, approximately 90% of them seen just once. This chain links TRBV25-1 with TRBJ1-4; D gene uncertain. This receptor was taken from an elderly woman with active COVID-19. The sample taken for sequencing was peripheral blood. Here the CDR3 reads CASRRGKGKLFF. The CDR3 DNA is TGTGCCAGCAGACGGGGTAAGGGAAAACTGTTTTTT.